The clone carrying this TCR beta chain has a handful of counts. This record comes from a study of tumour-infiltrating T cells in Burkitt lymphoma. Study-level information: Patients covered every epidemiological subtype of Burkitt lymphoma.

V was pared by 3 bases and J by 7 bases, with 16 bases between. This CDR3 has 15 residues. From germline, CDR1 is SNHLY and CDR2 FYNNEI. Some clones are missing from TCRdb's copy, which holds only in-frame ones; the method was immunoSEQ multiplex PCR. This sample carries tens of thousands of clones, less than 40% of them seen once, and the ten largest clones take 2.9%. The clonotype comes from a human donor with Burkitt lymphoma. Sequenced material: tumor tissue. J is TRBJ1-5 and V is TRBV2, with D possibly being TRBD1 (6 bases). CDR3 region: CASSDRGTWRQPQHF. The CDR3 DNA reads as TGTGCCAGCAGTGACAGGGGCACATGGCGGCAGCCCCAGCATTTT.